These 24 T cell receptor beta chains share one sample of origin, sequenced in a study of shared clonotypes between healthy human individuals. Data came from immunoSEQ multiplex PCR; TCRdb stores just in-frame clones and leaves some out. The sample lists nearly 1 million clones, over 60% occurring once. What was sequenced was memory CD4+ T cells sorted from blood. The subset is: CD45RA-negative fraction. These receptors originate from a man younger than 30 in good health.

The chain combines TRBV15 with TRBJ1-2; D not resolved. This CDR3 contains 17 residues. Trimming removed 0 bases from V and 4 bases from J, with 18 bases in between. The V gene's germline CDR1 is LNHNV and CDR2 YYDKDF (reference sequence). The CDR3 region has the DNA TGTGCCACCAGCAGAGATAAGTCGGGTCTATTAGGCTATGGCTACACCTTC. Its protein product is CATSRDKSGLLGYGYTF.

The CDR3 loop reads CAWKESYEQYF. The DNA for the CDR3 is TGTGCCTGGAAGGAATCCTACGAGCAGTACTTC. This chain connects TRBV30 to TRBJ2-7; D is undetermined. The CDR3 runs 11 residues. Trimming cost V 4 bases and J 1 base, with 5 bases left between them. Germline loops: CDR1 GTSNPN, CDR2 SVGIG (reference sequence). Based on the CDR3 plus reference TRBV30 and TRBJ2-7, the full variable domain is SQTIHQWPATLVQPVGSPLSLECTVEGTSNPNLYWYRQAAGRGLQLLFYSVGIGQISSEVPQNLSASRPQDRQFILSSKKLLLSDSGFYLCAWKESYEQYFGPGTRLTVT.

The V call is TRBV5-5, the J call TRBJ2-1; no firm D call. Looked up from germline, CDR1 is SGHKS and CDR2 is YYEKEE (reference sequence). This CDR3 region has 14 residues. V was shortened by 4 bases and J by 0 bases, with 8 bases between the two germline ends. CDR3: CASSGANSYNEQFF. CDR3 DNA sequence: TGTGCCAGCAGCGGTGCTAACTCCTACAATGAGCAGTTCTTC.

This clone has only a few counts. The chain uses TRBV9 and TRBJ2-1; D may be TRBD2 (6 bases). Germline V CDR1 and CDR2: SGDLS, YYNGEE. The CDR3 loop spans 16 amino acids. The ends were cut back, 4 bases at V and 7 bases at J, with 21 bases in the middle. CDR3 coding DNA: TGTGCCAGCAGCCCCCTAGGTGGCGGGGCCGGGAATGAGCAGTTCTTC. Its translation is CASSPLGGGAGNEQFF.

The genes are TRBV18 and TRBJ1-4, with a tentative D call TRBD1 (5 bases). This CDR3 is built from 15 residues. V lost 3 bases and J 8 bases, leaving 16 bases between the germline ends. Germline-derived CDR1 and CDR2 are KGHSH and LQKENI. CDR3 in amino acids: CASSPPGLKGEKLFF. The CDR3 DNA reads as TGTGCCAGCTCACCGCCGGGCCTAAAGGGGGAAAAACTGTTTTTT.

V and J are TRBV30 and TRBJ1-4; 8 positions match TRBD1. V lost 3 bases and J lost 7; bases outside the gene matches: 7. The CDR3 is 14 amino acids. The germline CDR1 and CDR2 sequences are GTSNPN and SVGIG (reference sequence). As DNA, the CDR3 is TGTGCCTGGAGCCAAGACAGGGGAGGTGAAAAACTGTTTTTT. This gives the protein CAWSQDRGGEKLFF.

The chain employs TRBV15 and TRBJ2-3; D not resolved. In germline, CDR1 is LNHNV, CDR2 YYDKDF (reference sequence). V was clipped by 6 bases and J by 9 bases, with 16 bases between them. CDR3 length: 13 amino acids. CDR3 amino acids: CATRPTVGKTQYF. The CDR3, as DNA: TGTGCCACCAGGCCCACAGTAGGGAAAACGCAGTATTTT. The complete variable domain, with remaining parts taken from reference TRBV15 and TRBJ2-3, reads DAMVIQNPRYQVTQFGKPVTLSCSQTLNHNVMYWYQQKSSQAPKLLFHYYDKDFNNEADTPDNFQSRRPNTSFCFLDIRSPGLGDTAMYLCATRPTVGKTQYFGPGTRLTVL.

The chain carries TRBV19 and TRBJ2-3; 14 bases line up with TRBD2. The junction had 12 bases not matched to a gene; V was cut back by 3 bases and J by 10 bases. This CDR3 has 17 amino acids. CDR1 is LNHDA, CDR2 SQIVND, per germline (reference sequence). In nucleotides, the CDR3 is TGTGCCAGTAGTATCGCCGAATCGGGACTAGCGGGAGTTCCGCAGTATTTT. This sequence encodes CASSIAESGLAGVPQYF.

The chain couples TRBV9 to TRBJ1-4, with a tentative D call TRBD1 (5 bases). The CDR3 has 15 amino acids. The V and J ends lost 0 bases and 4 bases respectively, with 10 bases between them. Germline-derived CDR1 and CDR2 are SGDLS and YYNGEE. The CDR3 here is CASSVGGADNEKLFF. Here the CDR3 DNA reads TGTGCCAGCAGCGTAGGGGGCGCCGATAATGAAAAACTGTTTTTT.

V gene TRBV30 combines with J gene TRBJ1-6, with TRBD1 identical over 7 bases. This CDR3 is built from 17 residues. Germline-derived CDR1 and CDR2 are GTSNPN and SVGIG (reference sequence). The V and J ends lost 2 bases and 1 base, in that order; junction bases with no gene match: 8. The CDR3 DNA reads TGTGCCTGGAGTCCCCAGGGGGTATTGTCCTATAATTCACCCCTCCACTTT. This codes for CAWSPQGVLSYNSPLHF. The full variable domain, rest sourced from reference TRBV30 and TRBJ1-6, is SQTIHQWPATLVQPVGSPLSLECTVEGTSNPNLYWYRQAAGRGLQLLFYSVGIGQISSEVPQNLSASRPQDRQFILSSKKLLLSDSGFYLCAWSPQGVLSYNSPLHFGNGTRLTVT.

This clone appeared a few times. This chain connects TRBV2 to TRBJ2-1; TRBD2 aligns across 8 bases. The CDR3 is 15 amino acids. Trimming at V came to 1 base and at J to 4 bases, leaving 3 bases not matched to a gene. Germline V gene sequence: CDR1 SNHLY, CDR2 FYNNEI. The CDR3 here is CASSEDGGAYNEQFF. The CDR3, as DNA: TGTGCCAGCAGTGAAGACGGGGGGGCGTACAATGAGCAGTTCTTC. Drawing the rest from reference TRBV2 and TRBJ2-1, the complete variable domain is EPEVTQTPSHQVTQMGQEVILRCVPISNHLYFYWYRQILGQKVEFLVSFYNNEISEKSEIFDDQFSVERPDGSNFTLKIRSTKLEDSAMYFCASSEDGGAYNEQFFGPGTRLTVL.

The chain combines TRBV9 with TRBJ2-5, with D possibly being TRBD2 (6 bases). Looked up from germline, CDR1 is SGDLS and CDR2 is YYNGEE. The V end lost 0 bases, the J end lost 2 bases, and 8 bases lay between the germline ends. The CDR3 has 14 residues. The CDR3 DNA is TGTGCCAGCAGCGTAGAGAGCGGGCAAGAGACCCAGTACTTC. Its protein is CASSVESGQETQYF.

The rearrangement uses TRBV4-2 and TRBJ2-5, with D possibly matching TRBD1 (5 bases). Near its end, the DNA agrees better with TRBJ2-7, so the J call may be wrong. The V gene's germline CDR1 is LGHNA and CDR2 YNFKEQ. This CDR3 is built from 16 residues. CDR3 sequence (DNA): TGTGCCAGCAGCCAAGGGGGCGGCACTGGCTCCTACGAGCAGTACTTC. It specifies CASSQGGGTGSYEQYF.

The chain has TRBV2 and TRBJ2-1, with 8 nucleotides matching TRBD1. Trimming cost V 5 bases and J 5 bases; bases outside gene matches: 2. The CDR3 sequence is 13 residues long. Germline CDR1 and CDR2: SNHLY and FYNNEI. CDR3 sequence: CASSLDRDNEQFF. For the CDR3, the DNA is TGTGCCAGCAGTCTGGACAGGGACAATGAGCAGTTCTTC.

The chain carries TRBV6-1 and TRBJ1-5; D unclear. The germline V gene has CDR1 MNHNS and CDR2 SASEGT. The V end was cut by 2 bases, the J end by 0 bases, with 8 bases between. The CDR3 is made up of 15 amino acids. The CDR3 region is CASSETLNSNQPQHF. DNA for the CDR3: TGTGCCAGCAGTGAAACCCTTAATAGCAATCAGCCCCAGCATTTT.

The CDR3: CASSPGQENSPLHF. The CDR3 DNA reads TGTGCCAGCAGTCCGGGACAGGAAAATTCACCCCTCCACTTT. The rearrangement joins TRBV28 to TRBJ1-6, with 8 positions matching TRBD1. The CDR3 is 14 residues long. J gave up 7 bases and V 5 bases, and 4 bases lay outside the gene matches. Germline CDR1 MDHEN, CDR2 SYDVKM. Variable domain in full (rest from reference TRBV28 and TRBJ1-6): DVKVTQSSRYLVKRTGEKVFLECVQDMDHENMFWYRQDPGLGLRLIYFSYDVKMKEKGDIPEGYSVSREKKERFSLILESASTNQTSMYLCASSPGQENSPLHFGNGTRLTVT.

The chain employs TRBV5-1 and TRBJ1-3; no clear D gene. Trimming removed 6 bases at V and 4 bases at J, with 11 bases between. CDR3 length: 13 amino acids. Germline V CDR1 and CDR2: SGHRS, YFSETQ. CDR3 DNA: TGCGCCAGCATCGACCCTGGAGGAAACACCATATATTTT. It codes for CASIDPGGNTIYF.

The chain couples TRBV6-5 to TRBJ2-5; unclear D gene. CDR3 length: 10 residues. V lost 8 bases and J 5 bases, leaving 6 bases between the germline ends. In germline, CDR1 is MNHEY, CDR2 SVGAGI. CDR3 in amino acids: CASQRETQYF. For the CDR3, the DNA is TGTGCCAGCCAACGGGAGACCCAGTACTTC.

The chain is built from TRBV21-1 and TRBJ1-5; the tabulated D call, TRBD1, remains unverified against the DNA. TRBV21-1 represents a pseudogene. The CDR3 consists of 18 residues. The CDR3 coding sequence is TGTGCCAGCAGCAAGGCCGGGACAGGGGATGAAAGCAATCAGCCCCAGCATTTT. It translates to CASSKAGTGDESNQPQHF.

This chain joins TRBV6-1 and TRBJ1-5; D gene ambiguous. Germline loops: CDR1 MNHNS, CDR2 SASEGT. The CDR3 has 13 amino acids. Trimming left V 6 bases short and J 5 bases short, with 11 bases between. The CDR3 coding sequence is TGTGCCAGCAGCCCGGGCCCTGATCAGCCCCAGCATTTT. Translated, it gives CASSPGPDQPQHF.

The chain uses TRBV30 and TRBJ1-5; no definite D call. The CDR3 length is 13 residues. Germline CDR1 and CDR2: GTSNPN and SVGIG (reference sequence). Trimming removed 2 bases at V and 6 bases at J, with 11 bases between. The CDR3 region is CAWSRSTTQPQHF. DNA of the CDR3: TGTGCCTGGAGTCGGTCAACTACTCAGCCCCAGCATTTT.

The CDR3, as DNA: TGTGCCATCAGTGAGTCCTCTAGCGCCACCTACGAGCAGTACTTC. As protein: CAISESSSATYEQYF. V and J are TRBV10-3 and TRBJ2-7; D might be TRBD2 (6 bases). V was cut by 0 bases and J by 2 bases, with 11 bases left in between. Germline V gives CDR1 ENHRY, CDR2 SYGVKD. The CDR3 totals 15 residues.

V gene TRBV9 combines with J gene TRBJ1-2; 9 bases fit TRBD1. Trimming removed 4 bases from V and 10 bases from J; junction bases left unmatched: 11. This CDR3 has 14 amino acids. Germline CDR1 and CDR2: SGDLS and YYNGEE. CDR3 amino acids: CASSPGQGTGAYTF. In DNA form, the CDR3 reads TGTGCCAGCAGCCCGGGACAGGGTACGGGGGCCTACACCTTC.

The chain combines TRBV10-3 with TRBJ2-2; D gene unclear. The CDR3 totals 11 residues. Between the trimmed V and J ends, which lost 8 bases and 7 bases, there was a span of 8 bases. The germline V gene encodes CDR1 ENHRY and CDR2 SYGVKD. CDR3 in DNA: TGTGCCATCGAGGCGGTCGGGGAGCTGTTTTTT. Translating it yields CAIEAVGELFF.